This passage covers 19 T cell receptor beta chains from one sample sequenced in a study of Ad26.COV2.S vaccination and SARS-CoV-2 variants (dated by TCRdb to about 2021). Sample treatment or condition, as interpreted from the label and publication: about 20 received Ad26.COV2.S at low or high dose, single or two shots; roughly 5 received placebo; per-sample allocation not given. Repertoires of vaccine and placebo recipients were sequenced from samples collected on day 63 after the first injection. The library was generated by the immunoSEQ multiplex PCR assay. Entries here come from immuneACCESS through TCRdb and include only in-frame sequences with V and J called. Some clones fail to appear in such tables; in the studies checked, an unresolved V gene covers under half of the shortfall, and the cause of the remainder is unknown. Across this sample there are over 450,000 clones, with roughly 87% seen only once. The top ten constitute 1.7% of the sample.

Sequencing used peripheral blood, obtained in a trial of Ad26.COV2.S vaccine versus placebo. These receptors all stem from a person aged 18 to 65 who received the Ad26.COV2.S COVID-19 vaccine or a placebo.

The J gene is TRBJ2-7, the V gene TRBV19; 10 bases line up with TRBD2. This CDR3 is built from 13 residues. Trimming cost V 3 bases and J 6 bases; bases outside gene matches: 2. CDR1 and CDR2 from the germline V gene are LNHDA and SQIVND (reference sequence). The CDR3 bases are TGTGCCAGTAGTATTTCTAGCGGGAGCGAGCAGTACTTC. Translation: CASSISSGSEQYF.

This chain uses TRBV29-1 with TRBJ1-2, with D possibly matching TRBD1 (6 bases). Germline V gene data show CDR1 as SQVTM and CDR2 as ANQGSEA. V lost 4 bases, J lost 6 bases, and 12 bases lay in between. The CDR3 runs 12 residues. CDR3 region: CSVVWGQHGYTF. The CDR3 nucleotides read TGCAGCGTTGTATGGGGACAACATGGCTACACCTTC.

V usage is TRBV15 and J usage is TRBJ1-5, with a possible D match to TRBD1 (5 bases). The CDR3 has 12 residues. The germline gives CDR1 LNHNV, CDR2 YYDKDF (reference sequence). V lost 5 bases to trimming and J lost 11 bases, with 13 bases between them. The CDR3 loop is CATSLRTGAQHF. CDR3 nucleotides: TGTGCCACCAGCCTACGGACGGGGGCCCAGCATTTT.

The J gene is TRBJ2-1, the V gene TRBV5-1; possible D gene TRBD2, 6 bases. This CDR3 has 13 residues. The germline gives CDR1 SGHRS, CDR2 YFSETQ. V was clipped by 0 bases and J by 8 bases, with 9 bases between them. This CDR3 is CASSLGVADEQFF. DNA of the CDR3: TGCGCCAGCAGCTTGGGTGTAGCGGATGAGCAGTTCTTC. The full variable domain, rest sourced from reference TRBV5-1 and TRBJ2-1, is KAGVTQTPRYLIKTRGQQVTLSCSPISGHRSVSWYQQTPGQGLQFLFEYFSETQRNKGNFPGRFSGRQFSNSRSEMNVSTLELGDSALYLCASSLGVADEQFFGPGTRLTVL.

The chain has TRBV24-1 and TRBJ2-1; D is possibly TRBD2 (6 bases). The CDR3 contains 13 residues. Trimming shortened V by 5 bases and J by 9 bases, and 13 bases separated the two germline ends. From germline, CDR1 is KGHDR and CDR2 SFDVKD. The CDR3 protein is CATSGQVGGEQFF. The CDR3 DNA reads as TGTGCCACCAGTGGCCAGGTGGGAGGTGAGCAGTTCTTC.

In its sample, this clone was seen once. CDR3 sequence: CASSDGGSAWEQYF. The CDR3 DNA follows: TGCGCCAGCAGTGATGGAGGATCGGCGTGGGAGCAGTACTTC. The genes are TRBV10-1 and TRBJ2-7, with D possibly being TRBD2 (5 bases). Trimming shortened V by 3 bases and J by 7 bases, and 16 bases separated the two germline ends. The CDR3 length is 14 residues. Germline CDR1 is WNHNN and CDR2 is SYGVQD (reference sequence).

This clone has just a few counts. V gene TRBV5-5 combines with J gene TRBJ2-7; 12 nucleotides align to TRBD1. Trimming took 2 bases from V and 6 from J; bases not matched to a gene: 6. This CDR3 has 15 residues. Germline CDR1 and CDR2: SGHKS and YYEKEE (reference sequence). This CDR3 is CASSFWGQGAAEQYF. In nucleotides, the CDR3 is TGTGCCAGCAGCTTTTGGGGACAGGGGGCAGCCGAGCAGTACTTC. Full variable domain (missing parts from reference TRBV5-5 and TRBJ2-7): DAGVTQSPTHLIKTRGQQVTLRCSPISGHKSVSWYQQVLGQGPQFIFQYYEKEERGRGNFPDRFSARQFPNYSSELNVNALLLGDSALYLCASSFWGQGAAEQYFGPGTRLTVT.

DNA of the CDR3: TGTGCCAGCAGTCTGGGACAGGCTAACTATGGCTACACCTTC. Protein: CASSLGQANYGYTF. This sequence joins TRBV28 and TRBJ1-2; 8 bases are shared with TRBD1. V lost 5 bases to trimming and J lost 0 bases; unmatched junction nucleotides: 2. The CDR3 is made up of 14 amino acids. The germline V gene encodes CDR1 MDHEN and CDR2 SYDVKM.

The chain joins TRBV11-2 to TRBJ2-3; TRBD2 matches at 14 bases. Germline lookup yields CDR1 SGHAT and CDR2 FQNNGV. CDR3 length: 17 residues. Germline trimming cut 5 bases from V and 8 bases from J; bases unmatched to any gene: 12. In nucleotides, the CDR3 is TGTGCCAGCAGCGCAGTCGGGACTAGCGGGAGTCTAGTTACGCAGTATTTT. Its translation is CASSAVGTSGSLVTQYF.

V usage is TRBV6-5 and J usage is TRBJ1-1; tentatively, D is TRBD1 (5 bases). The CDR3 is 14 amino acids. V was pared by 7 bases and J by 2 bases, with 14 bases between. The germline CDR1 and CDR2 sequences are MNHEY and SVGAGI. The CDR3 reads CASTPRDANTEAFF. The CDR3 DNA reads TGTGCCAGCACGCCTCGGGACGCTAACACTGAAGCTTTCTTT.

Note on this clone: A read error may account for a junction end that differs from germline. The chain carries TRBV3-1 (or the pseudogene TRBV3-2) and TRBJ2-7; 9 nucleotides line up with TRBD2. CDR3 size: 17 residues. Germline assignment: CDR1 LGHDT and CDR2 YNNKEL (reference sequence). CDR3 in amino acids: CASSEEGPSGRRSEQYF. The CDR3 DNA sequence: TGTGCCAGCAGCGAAGAAGGGCCCAGCGGGAGGAGAAGCGAGCAGTACTTC.

The chain joins TRBV28 to TRBJ1-2; D call uncertain. The V end was cut by 7 bases, the J end by 1 base, with 10 bases between. The CDR3 has 13 residues. CDR1 MDHEN and CDR2 SYDVKM come from the germline V gene. The CDR3 DNA is TGTGCCAGCACTCGGCTCCTTAACTATGGCTACACCTTC. Translating it yields CASTRLLNYGYTF.

V usage is TRBV5-5 and J usage is TRBJ1-4, with D maybe TRBD1 (6 bases). Germline V gives CDR1 SGHKS, CDR2 YYEKEE (reference sequence). The CDR3 totals 14 residues. V was trimmed by 3 bases and J by 13 bases, leaving 19 bases between them. As DNA, the CDR3 is TGTGCCAGCAGCTCCTCATACATACAGGGAACACTGTTTTTT. This sequence encodes CASSSSYIQGTLFF.

To note about this clone: The sample holds other DNA sequences that translate to the same CDR3. The chain combines TRBV6-5 with TRBJ1-1; D gene uncertain. CDR1 and CDR2 from the germline V gene are MNHEY and SVGAGI. V dropped 1 base and J dropped 8 bases, with 5 bases sitting between them. The CDR3 is made up of 11 amino acids. DNA for the CDR3: TGTGCCAGCAGTTACTTAGGAGAAGCTTTCTTT. It encodes CASSYLGEAFF.

CDR3 nucleotide sequence: TGTGCCAGCAGTTTCAGGGGAGAGGAGACCCAGTACTTC. This sequence encodes CASSFRGEETQYF. The chain carries TRBV12-3 or TRBV12-4 and TRBJ2-5; possibly TRBD1 for D (6 bases). Trimming removed 3 bases from V and 5 bases from J, with 10 bases in between. This CDR3 is built from 13 residues.

The V gene is TRBV29-1, the J gene TRBJ1-1; 7 nucleotides align to TRBD1. The CDR3 sequence is 15 residues long. Germline V gives CDR1 SQVTM, CDR2 ANQGSEA. V dropped 4 bases and J dropped 0; count of bases not matched to a gene: 8. The CDR3 region is CSVAPTGTMNTEAFF. The DNA of the CDR3 is TGCAGCGTTGCCCCGACAGGGACCATGAACACTGAAGCTTTCTTT.

The chain uses TRBV15 and TRBJ2-1; D is uncertain. Germline lookup yields CDR1 LNHNV and CDR2 YYDKDF (reference sequence). V was pared by 1 base and J by 6 bases, with 10 bases between. This CDR3 spans 14 amino acids. CDR3 loop: CATSRAVYSNEQFF. For the CDR3, the DNA is TGTGCCACCAGCAGAGCAGTCTACTCCAATGAGCAGTTCTTC.

J is TRBJ2-7 and V is TRBV6-5; TRBD2 aligns across 8 bases. V gave up 7 bases and J gave up 4 bases; unmatched junction bases: 12. Germline V gives CDR1 MNHEY, CDR2 SVGAGI. The CDR3 has 15 residues. The CDR3 DNA reads TGTGCCAGCACGGGTTTGGCGGGAGGCCTTTACGAGCAGTACTTC. Translation gives CASTGLAGGLYEQYF.

The rearrangement joins TRBV19 to TRBJ2-1; TRBD2 aligns across 8 bases. This CDR3 is built from 13 residues. With V trimmed by 3 bases and J by 9 bases, 4 bases remained unmatched. CDR1 LNHDA and CDR2 SQIVND come from the germline V gene (reference sequence). DNA for the CDR3: TGTGCCAGTAGTATGAGGCTAGCGGGTGAGCAGTTCTTC. Residues: CASSMRLAGEQFF.